This TCR beta chain was profiled in a study of shared clonotypes between healthy human individuals. Background on the study: Every donor yielded three CD4 naive, three CD4 memory, two CD8 naive and one CD8 memory plate.

Of note for this clone: Its matching antigen is unknown.

This CDR3 has 17 amino acids. The germline V gene has CDR1 LNHDA and CDR2 SQIVND (reference sequence). V lost 0 bases, J lost 2 bases, and 17 bases lay in between. General study results and limits: Depth was large, yet rarefaction showed that sorted-subset sequencing was incomplete.

Terminally differentiated effector memory CD45RA+ cells were excluded by CCR7 positive selection of CD45RO-negative cells. Donation came from healthy HIV-negative adults that had no recent acute infections or vaccinations. As originally analysed: ImmunoSEQ yielded junction-only sequences lacking quality scores, so filtering differed. The protocol was immunoSEQ multiplex PCR, while the TCRdb copy is restricted to in-frame clones and leaves out a portion. V, J and clone size are those of that table, while D and trimming were read from the DNA. The table includes about 2.1 million clones, under 95% detected once.

The chain recombines TRBV19 with TRBJ2-7, with D maybe TRBD2 (6 bases). The sequence came from a man between 18 and 29 years old in good health. Some clones in this sample may be carry-over from other donors' samples. The source material was naive CD8+ T cells from PBMCs. CDR3 amino acids: CASSIDLGWRGPYEQYF. The CDR3 nucleotides read TGTGCCAGTAGTATAGATCTGGGGTGGCGGGGCCCCTACGAGCAGTACTTC.